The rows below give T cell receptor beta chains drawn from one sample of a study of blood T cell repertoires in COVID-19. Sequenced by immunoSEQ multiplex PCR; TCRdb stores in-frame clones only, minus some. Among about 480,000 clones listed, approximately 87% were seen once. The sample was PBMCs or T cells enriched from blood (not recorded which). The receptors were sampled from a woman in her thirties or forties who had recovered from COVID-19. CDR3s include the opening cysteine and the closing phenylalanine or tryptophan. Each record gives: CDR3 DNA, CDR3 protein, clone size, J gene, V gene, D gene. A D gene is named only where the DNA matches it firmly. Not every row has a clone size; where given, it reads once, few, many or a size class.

TGTGCCAGCAGCACGGAGGGGTCCGGGGCCAACGTCCTGACTTTC CASSTEGSGANVLTF NA TRBJ2-6 TRBV14 NA
TGTGCCAGTAGTCCCCAGGGGGTACGATATGAAAAACTGTTTTTT CASSPQGVRYEKLFF NA TRBJ1-4 TRBV19 TRBD1
TGCAGCGGGGCGACAGGTAATAATTCACCCCTCCACTTT CSGATGNNSPLHF NA TRBJ1-6 TRBV29-1 NA
TGCGCCAGCAGCCAAGAAACAGCGGGAGTCGACGAGCAGTACTTC CASSQETAGVDEQYF NA TRBJ2-7 TRBV4-3 TRBD2
TGTGCCAGCAGGGAGGGGAGTGCTAATGAAAAACTGTTTTTT CASREGSANEKLFF NA TRBJ1-4 TRBV2 NA
TGTGCCAGCAGCTTAGAGTACAGGGGCCAAGAGCAGTACTTC CASSLEYRGQEQYF many TRBJ2-7 TRBV7-2 TRBD1
TGTGCAAGTCGCTTGGGCCCGGACAGGTATTTGTATGGCTACACCTTC CASRLGPDRYLYGYTF NA TRBJ1-2 TRBV12-2 NA
TGTGCCATCAGTGAGGGAAACAGGGGAAACACCGGGGAGCTGTTTTTT CAISEGNRGNTGELFF NA TRBJ2-2 TRBV10-3 TRBD1
TGTGCCAGCAGCCCTCGATCTACTAGCGGCTCTCGCTCCTACAATGAGCAGTTCTTC CASSPRSTSGSRSYNEQFF NA TRBJ2-1 TRBV9 TRBD2
TGCAGCGTTGAAGCCGACAGGGGCTACGAGCAGTACTTC CSVEADRGYEQYF once TRBJ2-7 TRBV29-1 TRBD1
TGTGCCAGCAGTGAAGTCGAGGGAATGGAGACCCAGTACTTC CASSEVEGMETQYF NA TRBJ2-5 TRBV25-1 NA
TGCGCCAGCAGCGTATCCACCGGGACAGAGGCCTACAATGAGCAGTTCTTC CASSVSTGTEAYNEQFF NA TRBJ2-1 TRBV5-1 TRBD1
TGTGCCAGCAGCCCCTTGGGCGCGGGAGGGCTGGGGGTTACGCAGTATTTT CASSPLGAGGLGVTQYF NA TRBJ2-3 TRBV7-2 TRBD2
TGTGCCTGGAGTGTACCCTATGAAGCTTTCTTT CAWSVPYEAFF NA TRBJ1-1 TRBV30 NA
TGCAGCGTTCGAGGGGGCACCTCCTACGAGCAGTACTTC CSVRGGTSYEQYF NA TRBJ2-7 TRBV29-1 TRBD1
TGTGCCAGCAGCTCCAGCCGATGGACAATAGCGGGAGTCACAGATACGCAGTATTTT CASSSSRWTIAGVTDTQYF NA TRBJ2-3 TRBV9 TRBD2
TGCGCCAGCAGCTTCCGCAGGGGGCAAGAGACCCAGTACTTC CASSFRRGQETQYF once TRBJ2-5 TRBV5-1 TRBD1
TGTGCCAGCAGCCAAGTGGCAGGGCAATTATATGGCTACACCTTC CASSQVAGQLYGYTF NA TRBJ1-2 TRBV14 NA
TGTGCCAGCAGCCCCCAGACAGGGGGCGCTTACGAGCAGTACTTC CASSPQTGGAYEQYF NA TRBJ2-7 TRBV7-2 TRBD1
TGCGCCAGCAGTGAGTCCCTGGACGGGGTCTATGGCTACACCTTC CASSESLDGVYGYTF NA TRBJ1-2 TRBV10-1 NA
TGTGCCAGCAGCCCAGGAGGGCGGGAGGACTATGGCTACACCTTC CASSPGGREDYGYTF NA TRBJ1-2 TRBV5-4 NA
TGCGCCAGCAGCCGGGAGGGAGAGGTTGCAGATACGCAGTATTTT CASSREGEVADTQYF NA TRBJ2-3 TRBV4-1 TRBD2
TGTGCCAGCAGTAGGGGACTAGCGTATTATAGCACAGATACGCAGTATTTT CASSRGLAYYSTDTQYF NA TRBJ2-3 TRBV27 TRBD2
TGTGCCACCAGTGATTTGGGACAGCCTTTCTTTGCAACTAATGAAAAACTGTTTTTT CATSDLGQPFFATNEKLFF NA TRBJ1-4 TRBV24-1 NA
TGTGCCAGCAGCGGACCGGACAGGGGAGCTTTCTTT CASSGPDRGAFF NA TRBJ1-1 TRBV7-9 TRBD1
TGCGCCAGCAGCCGGGGCCGCGTAGATGAGCAGTTCTTC CASSRGRVDEQFF once TRBJ2-1 TRBV4-3 NA
TGCGCCAGCAGCCAAGATTTTAGGTCTAGCGGGTACACCGGGGAGCTGTTTTTT CASSQDFRSSGYTGELFF NA TRBJ2-2 TRBV4-3 TRBD2
TGTGCCAGTAGTATGGGGGCAGGCGTGAACACTGAAGCTTTCTTT CASSMGAGVNTEAFF NA TRBJ1-1 TRBV19 NA
TGCGCCAGCAGCTTGGGCGGGACGGGTGGAAACACCATATATTTT CASSLGGTGGNTIYF few TRBJ1-3 TRBV5-1 NA
TGTGCCAGTAGTGGCGGGACAGTGAACACTGAAGCTTTCTTT CASSGGTVNTEAFF NA TRBJ1-1 TRBV19 TRBD1
TGTGCCAGCAGTCCTCGGACAGGGGGGGCCTACGAGCAGTACTTC CASSPRTGGAYEQYF NA TRBJ2-7 TRBV6-5 TRBD1
TGTGCCAGCAGCGAGAGTCTAGCGGAACCCTACGAGCAGTACTTC CASSESLAEPYEQYF once TRBJ2-7 TRBV7-2 TRBD2
TGTGCCAGCAGCCGCGGGGAGGGGCAAATCGCAGATACGCAGTATTTT CASSRGEGQIADTQYF once TRBJ2-3 TRBV27 TRBD2
TGTGCCAGTAACGACGGGACAGGGTCCCACGAGCAGTACTTC CASNDGTGSHEQYF NA TRBJ2-7 TRBV19 TRBD1
TGCGCCAGCAGTCAACCAGACGGTCCCGGAGGGCAGTACTTC CASSQPDGPGGQYF NA TRBJ2-7 TRBV23-1 NA
TGTGCCAGCAGCCCGGGACTAGCGACATACAATGAGCAGTTCTTC CASSPGLATYNEQFF NA TRBJ2-1 TRBV13 TRBD2
TGTGCCAGCAGTTCTAGCGGGAGCAGCGGGGGGATTCAGTACTTC CASSSSGSSGGIQYF NA TRBJ2-4 TRBV7-2 TRBD2
TGCGCCAGCAGCCAAACGGGATACTCCTACGAGCAGTACTTC CASSQTGYSYEQYF NA TRBJ2-7 TRBV4-3 NA
TGTGCCAGCAGCATAACGGGACAATATGCAGGAAACACCATATATTTT CASSITGQYAGNTIYF NA TRBJ1-3 TRBV11-2 NA
TGTGCCAGCAGCTTGGGGGGGCGAAGGCAAGAGACCCAGTACTTC CASSLGGRRQETQYF few TRBJ2-5 TRBV5-5 NA
TGTGCCATCAGTCAATCAGGGGGCTCTGGCTACACCTTC CAISQSGGSGYTF NA TRBJ1-2 TRBV10-3 TRBD1
TGTGCCAGCAGCCAAGATCGTGGTAGCGGGAGCGGTTCCTACGAGCAGTACTTC CASSQDRGSGSGSYEQYF NA TRBJ2-7 TRBV4-2 TRBD2
TGTGCCAGTAGATTCCGGGGTTCGGAAGCTTTCTTT CASRFRGSEAFF NA TRBJ1-1 TRBV19 NA
TGCAGCGTTTCTCGGGACTTGTACACTGAAGCTTTCTTT CSVSRDLYTEAFF NA TRBJ1-1 TRBV29-1 NA
TGTGCCAGCAGCTTCAACAGGTACTACGAGCAGTACTTC CASSFNRYYEQYF NA TRBJ2-7 TRBV11-2 NA
TGTGCCAGCAGCTTTACCGGGGTCGACGAGCAGTACTTC CASSFTGVDEQYF NA TRBJ2-7 TRBV5-6 NA
TGCGCCAGCAGCCAAGATGGGGCTAGCGGACTCTACGAGCAGTACTTC CASSQDGASGLYEQYF NA TRBJ2-7 TRBV4-3 TRBD2
TGTGCCAGCAGCTTGAACAGGGGTCCAATCACTGAAGCTTTCTTT CASSLNRGPITEAFF NA TRBJ1-1 TRBV5-5 TRBD1
TGTGCCAGCAGCCAAAGCAGGGACGAGCAGTACTTC CASSQSRDEQYF NA TRBJ2-7 TRBV3-1/TRBV3-2 NA
TGTGCCACCGCCGCAGGGGGCGTTTTGGCTAACTATGGCTACACCTTC CATAAGGVLANYGYTF NA TRBJ1-2 TRBV27 TRBD1
TGTGCCAGCTCACCACCTGTGGGAGGGCCGAATCAAGAGACCCAGTACTTC CASSPPVGGPNQETQYF NA TRBJ2-5 TRBV18 TRBD2
TGTGCCAGCAGTTCAGATAATTCACCCCTCCACTTT CASSSDNSPLHF NA TRBJ1-6 TRBV7-2 NA